This passage covers 10 T cell receptor beta chains from one sample sequenced in a study of spatial heterogeneity in lung cancer. The time point here: sample taken at primary tumor resection. Via MiXCR, TCRdb re-called the 5' RACE reads, giving one row per CDR3 protein. Here the sample spans 2,000 to 2,500 distinct CDR3 sequences, just over 7% being singletons. Specimen: normal lung tissue next to the tumor, collected at surgery. These receptors all come from a female donor with early-stage non-small cell lung cancer.

This clonotype is labeled large. The chain recombines TRBV2 with TRBJ2-7; perhaps D is TRBD1 or TRBD2 (5 bases each). The CDR3 spans 15 residues. Per the germline V gene, CDR1 is SNHLY and CDR2 is FYNNEI. V was cut by 6 bases and J by 2 bases, with 17 bases left in between. CDR3 amino acids: CASRDGTFRTYEQYF. In nucleotides, the CDR3 is TGTGCCAGCAGGGACGGGACCTTTAGGACCTACGAGCAGTACTTC.

This clonotype rates as medium-sized. The J gene is TRBJ2-2, the V gene TRBV7-6, with 7 bases identical to TRBD1. Looked up from germline, CDR1 is SGHVS and CDR2 is FNYEAQ. V dropped 3 bases and J dropped 0; count of bases not matched to a gene: 7. This CDR3 is built from 17 residues. CDR3 DNA sequence: TGTGCCAGCAGCTTCCTCGGGACAGCATCGAACACCGGGGAGCTGTTTTTT. It specifies CASSFLGTASNTGELFF.

Judged by abundance, this clonotype is medium-sized. This chain uses TRBV12-3 or TRBV12-4 with TRBJ2-5, with no clear D. This CDR3 has 14 residues. V dropped 2 bases and J dropped 2 bases, with 9 bases sitting between them. The CDR3 here is CASSLPDTQETQYF. CDR3 coding DNA: TGTGCCAGCAGTTTACCCGACACACAAGAGACCCAGTACTTC.

This clonotype was seen at least ten times. The V and J genes are TRBV10-3 and TRBJ2-3; D is unclear. This CDR3 has 13 residues. Germline CDR1 reads ENHRY; CDR2 reads SYGVKD. Trimming removed 7 bases at V and 2 bases at J, with 10 bases between. CDR3 nucleotides: TGTGCCATCAAGCCGAGCCCCACAGATACGCAGTATTTT. Translating it yields CAIKPSPTDTQYF.

In this sample, this clonotype is medium-sized. This chain links TRBV11-2 with TRBJ1-3; D is unresolved. This CDR3 contains 14 residues. Per the germline V gene, CDR1 is SGHAT and CDR2 is FQNNGV. The V end lost 2 bases, the J end lost 0 bases, and 5 bases lay between the germline ends. CDR3 loop: CASSLPGSGNTIYF. CDR3 nucleotide sequence: TGTGCCAGCAGCTTACCCGGCTCTGGAAACACCATATATTTT.

This clonotype is medium-sized within its sample. The chain is built from TRBV5-6 and TRBJ2-3; no firm D call. Germline V gene lookup returns CDR1 SGHDT and CDR2 YYEEEE. The CDR3 contains 13 residues. V dropped 2 bases and J dropped 9 bases, with 13 bases sitting between them. The CDR3 reads CASSFKSGRTQYF. Here the CDR3 DNA reads TGTGCCAGCAGCTTTAAGTCCGGACGCACGCAGTATTTT.

By share, this clonotype ranks as medium-sized. The rearrangement joins TRBV6-5 to TRBJ1-4; 7 bases are a match to TRBD1. The ends lost 7 bases at V and 7 bases at J; junction bases unmatched: 15. Germline CDR1 and CDR2: MNHEY and SVGAGI. The CDR3 has 16 residues. CDR3 DNA: TGTGCCAGCACCCCGGGACAGAAACTAATCGGTGAAAAACTGTTTTTT. Amino acid sequence: CASTPGQKLIGEKLFF.

This clonotype is labeled as medium-sized. The J gene is TRBJ2-1, the V gene TRBV6-6; a possible D gene is TRBD1 (6 bases). V was cut by 3 bases and J by 5 bases, with 17 bases left in between. Per germline, CDR1 MNHNY and CDR2 SVGAGI (reference sequence). CDR3 length: 16 amino acids. The CDR3 is CASSYRAQGRDNEQFF. CDR3 DNA: TGTGCCAGCAGTTATCGAGCACAGGGACGGGACAATGAGCAGTTCTTC.

This clonotype has more than one count but fewer than ten. The rearrangement links TRBV6-5 to TRBJ2-1; weak D call: TRBD2 (5 bases). CDR1 and CDR2 from the germline V gene are MNHEY and SVGAGI. V gave up 1 base and J gave up 3 bases, with 13 bases separating them. CDR3 length equals 16 residues. The CDR3 coding sequence is TGTGCCAGCAGTTACTGGGGTAGCGCCCTCTACAATGAGCAGTTCTTC. This codes for CASSYWGSALYNEQFF.

By share of the sample, this clonotype is medium-sized (0.01 to 0.1%). V gene TRBV5-1 combines with J gene TRBJ1-4; no definite D call. The CDR3 has 15 amino acids. Germline lookup yields CDR1 SGHRS and CDR2 YFSETQ. Trimming shortened V by 1 base and J by 3 bases, and 10 bases separated the two germline ends. CDR3 sequence reads: CASSLIDTANEKLFF. For the CDR3, the DNA is TGCGCCAGCAGCTTGATTGACACGGCTAATGAAAAACTGTTTTTT.